The clone carrying this T cell receptor (beta chain) was seen repeatedly, ten times or more. These data belong to a study of neurological immune-mediated disorders. The CDR3 consists of 13 residues. The germline gives CDR1 LGHDT, CDR2 YNNKEL (reference sequence). V was cut by 5 bases and J by 9 bases, with 11 bases left in between. TCRdb reprocessed the 5' RACE reads with MiXCR, giving one entry per CDR3 protein. The sample has around 10,000 distinct CDR3 sequences, around a fifth seen once; the top ten hold 40% to 60%. The rearrangement uses TRBV3-1 and TRBJ1-6, with a tentative D call TRBD1 (6 bases). Sequencing used CD8+ T cells from blood. This TCR was sampled from an older woman with HTLV-1-associated myelopathy (HAM/TSP). DNA of the CDR3: TGTGCCAGCAGCGATACAGGGACTTCACCCCTCCACTTT. As protein: CASSDTGTSPLHF. The whole variable domain, filled in from reference TRBV3-1 and TRBJ1-6, reads DTAVSQTPKYLVTQMGNDKSIKCEQNLGHDTMYWYKQDSKKFLKIMFSYNNKELIINETVPNRFSPKSPDKAHLNLHINSLELGDSAVYFCASSDTGTSPLHFGNGTRLTVT.